One sample yielded the 4 T cell receptor beta chains listed below, sequenced in a study of OX40 agonist ivuxolimab in advanced cancers. Generated by immunoSEQ multiplex PCR, the TCRdb table keeps only in-frame clones and is missing some. The table shows about 23,000 clones, with approximately 83% occurring only once. The source was CD4+ or CD8+ T cells sorted from blood, collected in a trial of the OX40 agonist ivuxolimab. These receptors were obtained from an adult with an advanced solid tumor such as melanoma, head and neck, liver or kidney cancer.

The V call is TRBV4-3, the J call TRBJ2-2; weak D call: TRBD2 (5 bases). The CDR3 contains 16 residues. From germline, CDR1 is LGHNA and CDR2 YSLEER. V lost 0 bases, J lost 3 bases, and 11 bases lay in between. The CDR3 coding sequence is TGCGCCAGCAGCCAAGATAGGGAGCAGTACACCGGGGAGCTGTTTTTT. Its protein product is CASSQDREQYTGELFF.

The V and J genes are TRBV28 and TRBJ2-1, with D possibly TRBD1 on 6 matching bases. Per the germline V gene, CDR1 is MDHEN and CDR2 is SYDVKM. V gave up 3 bases and J gave up 0 bases, with 15 bases separating them. This CDR3 is built from 17 residues. DNA of the CDR3: TGTGCCAGCAGTTTTTCGCAGGGGACAAGCTCCTACAATGAGCAGTTCTTC. Its protein product is CASSFSQGTSSYNEQFF.

This rearrangement joins TRBV4-3 to TRBJ2-7; 9 positions match TRBD2. Germline V gene lookup returns CDR1 LGHNA and CDR2 YSLEER. The V segment lost 0 bases and the J segment 0 bases; nucleotides outside the gene matches: 3. The CDR3 is 16 amino acids. In DNA, the CDR3 is TGCGCCAGCAGCCAAGATGAACTAGCGGGCTCCTACGAGCAGTACTTC. Translated, it gives CASSQDELAGSYEQYF.

This chain connects TRBV4-3 to TRBJ1-3; D remains unclear. Germline V gives CDR1 LGHNA, CDR2 YSLEER. Trimming removed 0 bases from V and 0 bases from J, with 12 bases in between. The CDR3 extends over 17 amino acids. CDR3 DNA sequence: TGCGCCAGCAGCCAAGATTCCCTGATACCCTCTGGAAACACCATATATTTT. Protein: CASSQDSLIPSGNTIYF.